The rows below give T cell receptor beta chains drawn from one sample of a study of OX40 agonist ivuxolimab in advanced cancers. The protocol was immunoSEQ multiplex PCR, while the TCRdb copy is restricted to in-frame clones and leaves out a portion. The sample carries roughly 75,000 clones, roughly 91% recorded once. Sequencing used CD4+ or CD8+ T cells sorted from blood, obtained in a trial of the OX40 agonist ivuxolimab. The receptors were sampled from an adult with an advanced solid tumor such as melanoma, head and neck, liver or kidney cancer. Each CDR3 is given with its conserved first and last residue. D genes are given only for firm matches. Expanded clones get a size class; other rows say once, few or many, or leave the size out.

d_call: .
v_call: TRBV6-1
clone_size: .
j_call: TRBJ2-1
cdr3_nt: TGTGCCAGCAGTACACGGGACAACAATGAGCAGTTCTTC
cdr3_aa: CASSTRDNNEQFF

d_call: TRBD1
v_call: TRBV6-6
clone_size: .
j_call: TRBJ1-2
cdr3_nt: TGTGCCAGCAGTTACGGGACAGGGGAAGGTGGCTACACCTTC
cdr3_aa: CASSYGTGEGGYTF

d_call: .
v_call: TRBV7-3
clone_size: once
j_call: TRBJ2-2
cdr3_nt: TGTGCCAGCAGCCGTCCCGCCGGGGAGCTGTTTTTT
cdr3_aa: CASSRPAGELFF

d_call: .
v_call: TRBV9
clone_size: .
j_call: TRBJ1-5
cdr3_nt: TGTGCCAGCAGCGTAGGTCAGGGGTATCAGCCCCAGCATTTT
cdr3_aa: CASSVGQGYQPQHF

d_call: .
v_call: TRBV6-6
clone_size: once
j_call: TRBJ2-1
cdr3_nt: TGTGCCAGCGTCGGCAATGAGCAGTTCTTC
cdr3_aa: CASVGNEQFF

d_call: .
v_call: TRBV6-1
clone_size: .
j_call: TRBJ1-1
cdr3_nt: TGTGCCAGCAGAAGTAGGTTAACTGAAGCTTTCTTT
cdr3_aa: CASRSRLTEAFF

d_call: .
v_call: TRBV5-6
clone_size: .
j_call: TRBJ1-1
cdr3_nt: TGTGCCAGCAGCTATGATAGAAGCGGGCTTGAAGCTTTCTTT
cdr3_aa: CASSYDRSGLEAFF

d_call: .
v_call: TRBV9
clone_size: few
j_call: TRBJ2-1
cdr3_nt: TGTGCCAGCAGCGTAGCTCACGGGACCACCTCTTGGGAGCAGTTCTTC
cdr3_aa: CASSVAHGTTSWEQFF

d_call: TRBD1
v_call: TRBV7-7
clone_size: .
j_call: TRBJ1-6
cdr3_nt: TGTGCCAGCAGCCCCGTCTCAGACAGGGGTAGAGGGCATTGTTCACCCCTCCACTTT
cdr3_aa: CASSPVSDRGRGHCSPLHF

d_call: TRBD1
v_call: TRBV7-9
clone_size: .
j_call: TRBJ2-7
cdr3_nt: TGTGCCAGCAGCTGGACAGGGGGCAGGAACGAGCAGTACTTC
cdr3_aa: CASSWTGGRNEQYF

d_call: .
v_call: TRBV5-1
clone_size: .
j_call: TRBJ1-1
cdr3_nt: TGCGCCAGCAGCTTGGAGCCCCCAGGACCCAGGAGGGACACTGAAGCTTTCTTT
cdr3_aa: CASSLEPPGPRRDTEAFF

d_call: TRBD1
v_call: TRBV9
clone_size: .
j_call: TRBJ1-6
cdr3_nt: TGTGCCAGCAGCGGAACGACAGGGCAGGCCGGATCCCTCCACTTT
cdr3_aa: CASSGTTGQAGSLHF

d_call: .
v_call: TRBV6-5
clone_size: .
j_call: TRBJ2-2
cdr3_nt: TGTGCCAGTAATTCCTTAGGGAACACCGGGGAGCTGTTTTTT
cdr3_aa: CASNSLGNTGELFF

d_call: .
v_call: TRBV27
clone_size: .
j_call: TRBJ2-7
cdr3_nt: TGTGCCAGCAGTTTGGCAGGGAGAATCTACGAGCAGTACTTC
cdr3_aa: CASSLAGRIYEQYF

d_call: TRBD2
v_call: TRBV6-1
clone_size: .
j_call: TRBJ2-3
cdr3_nt: TGTGCCAGCAGTGAATTTCTTACGGGGGGAGTAGGTCTGGCGTTGGCAGATACGCAGTATTTT
cdr3_aa: CASSEFLTGGVGLALADTQYF

d_call: TRBD1
v_call: TRBV7-2
clone_size: .
j_call: TRBJ2-7
cdr3_nt: TGTGCCAGCAGCATTAGGACAGGGGGCTACGAGCAGTACTTC
cdr3_aa: CASSIRTGGYEQYF

d_call: .
v_call: TRBV14
clone_size: .
j_call: TRBJ2-7
cdr3_nt: TGTGCCAGCAGCCTAGGGCACTTCAGCGAGCAGTACTTC
cdr3_aa: CASSLGHFSEQYF

d_call: TRBD2
v_call: TRBV5-1
clone_size: .
j_call: TRBJ2-1
cdr3_nt: TGCGCCAGCAGCTCCGACCTACTAGCGGGGTGGTTAGGTGAGCAGTTCTTC
cdr3_aa: CASSSDLLAGWLGEQFF

d_call: .
v_call: TRBV11-2
clone_size: .
j_call: TRBJ2-7
cdr3_nt: TGTGCCAGCAGCTTAGGCGCTGGGGCGGTGAGCTCCTACGAGCAGTACTTC
cdr3_aa: CASSLGAGAVSSYEQYF

d_call: .
v_call: TRBV4-1
clone_size: .
j_call: TRBJ2-3
cdr3_nt: TGCGCCAGCAGCCACCCGGGGGCCACAGATACGCAGTATTTT
cdr3_aa: CASSHPGATDTQYF

d_call: TRBD1
v_call: TRBV5-4
clone_size: .
j_call: TRBJ2-7
cdr3_nt: TGTGCCAGCAGCAAGCGGACAGGGCCCTCCTACGAGCAGTACTTC
cdr3_aa: CASSKRTGPSYEQYF

d_call: .
v_call: TRBV11-2
clone_size: .
j_call: TRBJ1-4
cdr3_nt: TGTGCCAGCAGCTTACGGTCAGGGAGGGATGCAACTAATGAAAAACTGTTTTTT
cdr3_aa: CASSLRSGRDATNEKLFF

d_call: .
v_call: TRBV7-9
clone_size: .
j_call: TRBJ2-1
cdr3_nt: TGTGCCGGCCAATGGACCTCAGGGCTAAACAATGAGCAGTTCTTC
cdr3_aa: CAGQWTSGLNNEQFF

d_call: .
v_call: TRBV27
clone_size: .
j_call: TRBJ2-7
cdr3_nt: TGTGCCAGCAGTTTATCGCGCGGGCTGGGCCTCTACGAGCAGTACTTC
cdr3_aa: CASSLSRGLGLYEQYF

d_call: .
v_call: TRBV5-1
clone_size: .
j_call: TRBJ2-3
cdr3_nt: TGCGCCAGCAGCCGAAGGCAAGATACGCAGTATTTT
cdr3_aa: CASSRRQDTQYF

d_call: .
v_call: TRBV6-1
clone_size: .
j_call: TRBJ1-3
cdr3_nt: TGTGCCAGCAGTGAAGCAGCCATCAACACCATATATTTT
cdr3_aa: CASSEAAINTIYF

d_call: TRBD1
v_call: TRBV12-5
clone_size: .
j_call: TRBJ1-1
cdr3_nt: TGTGCTAGTGGCAAGGGACAGGGGGCTGTTACTGAAGCTTTCTTT
cdr3_aa: CASGKGQGAVTEAFF

d_call: .
v_call: TRBV6-1
clone_size: .
j_call: TRBJ1-2
cdr3_nt: TGTGCCAGCAGTGAAGTGTTGGGGAGGTATGGCTACACCTTC
cdr3_aa: CASSEVLGRYGYTF

d_call: .
v_call: TRBV5-1
clone_size: .
j_call: TRBJ2-3
cdr3_nt: TGCGCCAGCAGCTTCGGACCAGCGACGCAGTATTTT
cdr3_aa: CASSFGPATQYF

d_call: .
v_call: TRBV30
clone_size: .
j_call: TRBJ1-6
cdr3_nt: TGTGCCTGGAACCGGGACAAACTACGCTCCTATAATTCACCCCTCCACTTT
cdr3_aa: CAWNRDKLRSYNSPLHF

d_call: .
v_call: TRBV10-2
clone_size: .
j_call: TRBJ2-7
cdr3_nt: TGCGCCAGCAGTGACCCACCAAAAGGGGGCGAGCAGTACTTC
cdr3_aa: CASSDPPKGGEQYF

d_call: .
v_call: TRBV6-4
clone_size: .
j_call: TRBJ1-3
cdr3_nt: TGTGCCAGCAGCGCCTTCCGACGGGGACACACCATATATTTT
cdr3_aa: CASSAFRRGHTIYF

d_call: .
v_call: TRBV5-6
clone_size: .
j_call: TRBJ2-7
cdr3_nt: TGTGCCAGCAGCTTTCACTACGAGCAGTACTTC
cdr3_aa: CASSFHYEQYF

d_call: .
v_call: TRBV5-4
clone_size: .
j_call: TRBJ2-7
cdr3_nt: TGTGCCAGCAGCACGACACTGATCTACGAGCAGTACTTC
cdr3_aa: CASSTTLIYEQYF

d_call: .
v_call: TRBV7-6
clone_size: .
j_call: TRBJ2-7
cdr3_nt: TGTGCCAGCAGCTTGGGGGGGGCCGGCCCCTACGAGCAGTACTTC
cdr3_aa: CASSLGGAGPYEQYF

d_call: .
v_call: TRBV9
clone_size: .
j_call: TRBJ1-6
cdr3_nt: TGTGCCAGCAGCGTAGGAGGTGGGGGTGAAAGGGCACCCCTCCACTTT
cdr3_aa: CASSVGGGGERAPLHF

d_call: TRBD2
v_call: TRBV6-4
clone_size: .
j_call: TRBJ2-3
cdr3_nt: TGTGCCAGCAGTGAGAATAGCGGGAAAATAACAGATACGCAGTATTTT
cdr3_aa: CASSENSGKITDTQYF

d_call: TRBD1
v_call: TRBV7-2
clone_size: .
j_call: TRBJ2-7
cdr3_nt: TGTGCCAGCAGCTTAGGTGGGACAGGGAGCTCCTACGAGCAGTACTTC
cdr3_aa: CASSLGGTGSSYEQYF